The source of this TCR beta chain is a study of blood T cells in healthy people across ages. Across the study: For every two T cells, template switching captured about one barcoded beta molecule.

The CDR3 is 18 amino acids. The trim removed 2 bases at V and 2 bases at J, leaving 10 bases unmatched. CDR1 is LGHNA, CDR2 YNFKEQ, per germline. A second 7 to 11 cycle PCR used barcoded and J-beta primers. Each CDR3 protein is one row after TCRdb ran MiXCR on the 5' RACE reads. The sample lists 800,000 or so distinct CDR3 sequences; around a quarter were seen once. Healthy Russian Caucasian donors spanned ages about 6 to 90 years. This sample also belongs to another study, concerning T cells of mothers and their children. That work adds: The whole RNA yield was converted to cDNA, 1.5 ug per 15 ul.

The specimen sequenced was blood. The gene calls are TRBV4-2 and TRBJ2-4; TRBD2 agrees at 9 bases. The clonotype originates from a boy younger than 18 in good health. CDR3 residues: CASSQRLTSGRSKNIQYF. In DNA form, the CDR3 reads TGTGCCAGCAGCCAAAGATTAACCAGCGGGAGGTCCAAAAACATTCAGTACTTC.